This T cell receptor (beta chain) was identified during a study of blood T cell repertoires in COVID-19 (TCRdb year 2020). For the study in its entirety: Samples from collaborators originated in the United States, Italy and Spain and spanned both the acute and convalescent phases of COVID-19. The material from the prospective study consisted of cDNA or gDNA derived from T cells, B-cell-depleted T cells, or PBMCs. Deeply sampled blood TCRbeta repertoires from subjects exposed to, actively infected with, or recovered from COVID-19 were included in the dataset. The repertoires were released in a freely available public database intended as a resource for research on the immune response to SARS-CoV-2. The samples were drawn from two sources: the first 160 participants of the ongoing ImmuneRACE study, and fewer than 1,500 subjects contributed by 6 global collaborators. Nearly every sample came with metadata listing a de-identified subject ID, COVID-19 status, age in years and sex. Where available, HLA class I and class II types were taken from metadata supplied by the sample provider and were not determined by assay-based typing.

TCRbeta CDR3 regions were amplified from genomic DNA by means of the immunoSEQ Assay, a bias-controlled multiplex PCR. Per the original workflow: The number of nucleated cells in each sample was estimated from the amplification of reference gene primers within the assay. To quantify the absolute abundance of each unique TCRbeta CDR3 rearrangement, sequence reads were collapsed and filtered. For each sample, productive Simpson clonality was calculated by taking the square root of Simpson's diversity index across productive rearrangements. TCRdb holds this immuneACCESS table with in-frame rearrangements only. Some clones are missing; in checked studies, unresolved V genes explain under half, and the rest has no known cause. V and J calls and clone size are copied from that table; D and trimming were computed from the DNA. This sample is represented by just under 85,000 clones; more than 80% of them were singletons. The top ten clonotypes cover around 27% of the sample.

Via the germline V gene (reference sequence), CDR1 is MNHEY and CDR2 SMNVEV. The V end loses 2 bases and the J end loses 4 bases, and a stretch of 9 bases separates them. The CDR3 sequence holds 13 residues, the cysteine and phenylalanine included. Of all the DNA, just the CDR3 is kept, 39 bases in frame from base 1. Turning to this clone: What this receptor recognizes is not known. No base quality values were provided; no much bigger clone lies one nucleotide off.

Beyond this particular receptor, the publication reports: How much clinical and demographic metadata was included differed by source and by participant, and the metadata was provided uncurated.

The collaborating institutions used their own protocols to collect whole blood in K2EDTA tubes. For TCRbeta analysis, collaborators shipped samples as frozen whole blood, isolated PBMCs, or DNA extracted from either of those sample types. This receptor was identified in a woman aged 80 or older with acute or convalescent COVID-19. The V and J genes are TRBV27 and TRBJ2-7, with the D gene uncertain. Sequencing was carried out using peripheral blood. The nucleotide sequence reads TGTGCCAGCAGTTTAAATGCGTTTTACGAGCAGTACTTC. Its protein product is CASSLNAFYEQYF.